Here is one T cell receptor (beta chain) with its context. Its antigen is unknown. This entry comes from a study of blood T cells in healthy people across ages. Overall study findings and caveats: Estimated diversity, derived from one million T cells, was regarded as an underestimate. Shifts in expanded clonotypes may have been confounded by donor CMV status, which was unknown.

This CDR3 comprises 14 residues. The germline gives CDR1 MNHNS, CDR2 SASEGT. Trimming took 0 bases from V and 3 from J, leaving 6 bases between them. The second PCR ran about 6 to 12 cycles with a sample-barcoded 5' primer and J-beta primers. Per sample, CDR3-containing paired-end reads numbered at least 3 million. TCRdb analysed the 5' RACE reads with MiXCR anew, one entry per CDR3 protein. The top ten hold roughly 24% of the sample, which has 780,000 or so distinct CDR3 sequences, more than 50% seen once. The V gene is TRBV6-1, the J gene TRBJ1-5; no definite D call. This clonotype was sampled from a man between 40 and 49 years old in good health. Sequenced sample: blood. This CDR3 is CASSEAGFNQPQHF. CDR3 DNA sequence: TGTGCCAGCAGTGAAGCAGGGTTCAATCAGCCCCAGCATTTT.